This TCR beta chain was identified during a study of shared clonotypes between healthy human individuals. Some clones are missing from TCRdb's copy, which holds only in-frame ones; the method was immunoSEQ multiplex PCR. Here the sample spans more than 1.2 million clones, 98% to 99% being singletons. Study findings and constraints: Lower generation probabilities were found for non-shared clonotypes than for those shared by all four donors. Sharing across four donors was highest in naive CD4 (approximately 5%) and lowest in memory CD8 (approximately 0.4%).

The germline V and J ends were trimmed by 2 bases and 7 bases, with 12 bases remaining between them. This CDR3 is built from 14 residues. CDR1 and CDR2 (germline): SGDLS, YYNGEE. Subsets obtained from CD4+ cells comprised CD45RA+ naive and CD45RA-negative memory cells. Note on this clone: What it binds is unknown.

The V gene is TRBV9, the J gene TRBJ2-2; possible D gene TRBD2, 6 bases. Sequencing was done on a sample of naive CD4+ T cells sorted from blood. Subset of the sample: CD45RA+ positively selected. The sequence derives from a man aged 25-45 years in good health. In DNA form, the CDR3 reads TGTGCCAGCAGCGTGACTAGTCGCAGCGGGGAGCTGTTTTTT. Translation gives CASSVTSRSGELFF.